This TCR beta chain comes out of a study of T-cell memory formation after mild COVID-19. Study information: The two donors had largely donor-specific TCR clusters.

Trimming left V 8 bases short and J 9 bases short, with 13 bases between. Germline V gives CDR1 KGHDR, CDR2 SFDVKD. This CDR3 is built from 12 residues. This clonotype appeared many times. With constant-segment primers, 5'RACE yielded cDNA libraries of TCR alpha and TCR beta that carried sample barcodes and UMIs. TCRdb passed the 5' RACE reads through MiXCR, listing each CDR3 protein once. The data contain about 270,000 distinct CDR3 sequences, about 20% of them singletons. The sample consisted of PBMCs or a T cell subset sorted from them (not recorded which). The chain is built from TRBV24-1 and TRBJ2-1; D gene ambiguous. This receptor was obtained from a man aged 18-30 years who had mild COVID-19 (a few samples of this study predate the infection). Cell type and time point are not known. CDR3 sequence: CATNPGMGEQFF. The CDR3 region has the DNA TGTGCCACCAACCCTGGAATGGGTGAGCAGTTCTTC.